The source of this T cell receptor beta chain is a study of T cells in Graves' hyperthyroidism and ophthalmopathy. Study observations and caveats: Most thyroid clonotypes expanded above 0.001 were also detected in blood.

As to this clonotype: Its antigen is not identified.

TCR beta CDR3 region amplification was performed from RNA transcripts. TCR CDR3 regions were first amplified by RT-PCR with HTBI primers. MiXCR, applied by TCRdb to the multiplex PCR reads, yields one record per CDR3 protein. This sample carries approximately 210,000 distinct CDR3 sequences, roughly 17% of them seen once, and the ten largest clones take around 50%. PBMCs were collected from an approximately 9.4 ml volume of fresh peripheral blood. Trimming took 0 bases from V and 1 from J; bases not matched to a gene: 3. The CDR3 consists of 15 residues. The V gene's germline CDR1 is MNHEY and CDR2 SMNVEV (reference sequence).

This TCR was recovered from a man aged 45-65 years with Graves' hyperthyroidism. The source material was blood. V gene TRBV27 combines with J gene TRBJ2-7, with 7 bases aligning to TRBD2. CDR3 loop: CASSLSAGRSYEQYF. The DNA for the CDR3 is TGTGCCAGCAGTTTATCAGCGGGAAGGTCCTACGAGCAGTACTTC.